The clone carrying this T cell receptor (beta chain) was counted only a few times. Under the authors' procedure: The authors estimated nucleated cell counts from reference gene primer amplification. The repertoire was sequenced with immunoSEQ multiplex PCR; TCRdb's copy has only in-frame clones and lacks some. V, J and clone size derive from that table, while D and trimming were established from the DNA sequence. The data hold hundreds of thousands of clones, with 85% to 90% observed a single time. Germline lookup yields CDR1 MNHEY and CDR2 SVGAGI. This CDR3 has 13 residues. The V end was cut by 1 base, the J end by 6 bases, with 7 bases between. This sample was included in a study of blood T cell repertoires in COVID-19. Across the study: Sources were T cells, B-cell-depleted T cells, or PBMCs; the material itself was cDNA or gDNA.

This TCR was recovered from a woman in her 50s in a cohort exposed to, infected with or recovered from COVID-19 (not recorded which). Sequenced input: PBMCs or T cells enriched from blood (not recorded which). The rearrangement links TRBV6-5 to TRBJ1-5, with D maybe TRBD1 (5 bases). CDR3 sequence: CASSYYRGQPQHF. The DNA of the CDR3 is TGTGCCAGCAGTTACTATAGGGGTCAGCCCCAGCATTTT.